This entry is about one TCR beta chain. Measured with immunoSEQ multiplex PCR; TCRdb has only the in-frame clones, and not every one. The sample includes about 140,000 clones, over 80% of them seen just once. This specimen belongs to a study of blood T cell repertoires in COVID-19. Germline assignment: CDR1 MNHEY and CDR2 SVGEGT. The CDR3 is made up of 12 amino acids. Trimming stripped 5 bases from V and 4 bases from J, with 8 bases between. Sample: peripheral blood. The rearrangement links TRBV6-2 or TRBV6-3 to TRBJ2-5; D call uncertain. This receptor was obtained from a man aged 30 to 45 with COVID-19, enrolled during active disease. In DNA, the CDR3 is TGTGCCAGCAGTCGCTCAGGAGAGACCCAGTACTTC. Translating it yields CASSRSGETQYF.